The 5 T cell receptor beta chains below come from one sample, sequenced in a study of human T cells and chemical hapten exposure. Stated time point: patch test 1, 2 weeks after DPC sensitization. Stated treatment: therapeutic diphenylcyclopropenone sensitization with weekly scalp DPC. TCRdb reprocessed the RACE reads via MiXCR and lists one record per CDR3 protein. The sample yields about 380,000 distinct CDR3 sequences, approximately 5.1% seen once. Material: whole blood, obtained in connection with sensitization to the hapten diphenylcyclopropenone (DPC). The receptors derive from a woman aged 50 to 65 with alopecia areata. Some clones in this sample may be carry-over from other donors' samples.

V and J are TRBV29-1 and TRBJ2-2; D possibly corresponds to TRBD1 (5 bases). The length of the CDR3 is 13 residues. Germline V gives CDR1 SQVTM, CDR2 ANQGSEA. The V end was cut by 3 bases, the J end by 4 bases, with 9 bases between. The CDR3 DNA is TGCAGCGTTGAGGGCAGGGCCACCGGGGAGCTGTTTTTT. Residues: CSVEGRATGELFF.

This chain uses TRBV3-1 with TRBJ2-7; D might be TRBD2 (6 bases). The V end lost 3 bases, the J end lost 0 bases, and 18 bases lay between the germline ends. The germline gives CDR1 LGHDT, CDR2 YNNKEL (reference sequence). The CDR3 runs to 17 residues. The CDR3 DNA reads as TGTGCCAGCAGCCATCCCCCGGAGGGCAGCTACTCCTACGAGCAGTACTTC. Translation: CASSHPPEGSYSYEQYF.

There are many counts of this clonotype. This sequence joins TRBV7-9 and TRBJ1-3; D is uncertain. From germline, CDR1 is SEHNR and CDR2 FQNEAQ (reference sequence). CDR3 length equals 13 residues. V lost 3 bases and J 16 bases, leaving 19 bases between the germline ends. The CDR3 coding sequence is TGTGCCAGCAGCTTCCCGGGCCCCCCGGAGGAGTATTTT. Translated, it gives CASSFPGPPEEYF.

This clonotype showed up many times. CDR3 amino acids: CASSLSVNYGYTF. For the CDR3, the DNA is TGTGCCAGCAGTTTATCGGTTAACTATGGCTACACCTTC. J is TRBJ1-2 and V is TRBV27, with no clear D. This CDR3 has 13 residues. With 0 bases removed from V and 1 base from J, the gap between germline ends came to 3 bases. From germline, CDR1 is MNHEY and CDR2 SMNVEV (reference sequence).

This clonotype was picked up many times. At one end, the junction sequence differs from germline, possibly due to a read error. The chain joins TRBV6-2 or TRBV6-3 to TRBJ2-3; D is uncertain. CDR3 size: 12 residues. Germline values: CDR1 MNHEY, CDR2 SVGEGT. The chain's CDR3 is CASSYYTDTQYF. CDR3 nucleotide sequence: TGTGCCAGCAGCTACTACACAGATACGCAGTATTTT.